This T cell receptor beta chain was captured in a study of cytomegalovirus exposure and HLA in healthy donors. This clone was recorded a few times. The length of the CDR3 is 15 residues. Unmatched junction bases numbered 2, after V lost 1 base and J lost 3 bases. Per germline, CDR1 SEHNR and CDR2 FQNEAQ (reference sequence). Primers included in the PCR were 60 Vbeta and 13 Jbeta primers. Only in-frame clones appear in the TCRdb table, and some are missing; sequencing was by immunoSEQ multiplex PCR. This table has more than 90,000 clones, 78% appearing once. The sequenced sample consisted of PBMCs. This TCR was recovered from a woman aged 40 to 55 in good health and CMV-seropositive. The chain carries TRBV7-9 and TRBJ2-2; TRBD1 aligns across 7 bases. CDR3 residues: CASSLGQGYTGELFF. Written as DNA, the CDR3 is TGTGCCAGCAGCTTAGGACAGGGATACACCGGGGAGCTGTTTTTT.